The present T cell receptor (beta chain) was sequenced within a study of PD-1 blockade in classical Hodgkin lymphoma. V dropped 3 bases and J dropped 0; count of bases not matched to a gene: 16. The CDR3 covers 20 residues. Assay used: immunoSEQ multiplex PCR; TCRdb lists only in-frame clones, some missing. The table shows about 96,000 clones, with 85% to 95% occurring only once. Time point denoted: cycle 4 day 1 (C4D1), after more than five weeks of nivolumab. Exposure to brentuximab vedotin varied, and each patient had relapsed following autologous stem cell transplantation. Sequencing used peripheral blood mononuclear cells (PBMCs), obtained before the fourth cycle of nivolumab. The V call is TRBV5-3, the J call TRBJ2-3; 10 bases are a match to TRBD2. TRBV5-3 is recorded as an ORF, its role being uncertain. The receptor comes from a human donor with classical Hodgkin lymphoma. The CDR3 bases are TGTGCCAGAAGCTCCCTGAAGGGGCCTAGCGGGAGCACTAGCACAGATACGCAGTATTTT. Translation: CARSSLKGPSGSTSTDTQYF.